Listed below are T cell receptor beta chains from one sample, sequenced in a study of Graves' ophthalmopathy and Graves' hyperthyroidism. Using its own MiXCR run on the multiplex PCR reads, TCRdb lists one record per CDR3 protein. The sample lists hundreds of thousands of distinct CDR3 sequences; 20% to 25% were seen once. Material for sequencing was peripheral blood. All receptors derive from a woman between 18 and 29 years old with stable Graves' hyperthyroidism. CDR3s include the opening cysteine and the closing phenylalanine or tryptophan. D genes are given only for firm matches. Where a row states a size, it is once, few, many or the class of an expanded clone; other rows omit it.

many	NA	TRBJ1-2	TRBV29-1	TGCAGCGTTGAAGATCGACGGGGGCCGTACGGCTACACCTTC	CSVEDRRGPYGYTF
many	TRBD1	TRBJ1-3	TRBV12-3/TRBV12-4	TGTGCCAGCAGCCCGAGGGGGCCTGGACCGGCGGGAGGAAACACCATATATTTT	CASSPRGPGPAGGNTIYF
NA	NA	TRBJ1-5	TRBV12-3/TRBV12-4	TGTGCCAGCAGTTATACAGGGCCGGATCAGCCCCAGCATTTT	CASSYTGPDQPQHF
many	NA	TRBJ2-5	TRBV24-1	TGTGCCACCAGTGATAACCGGGACACCGACCAAGAGACCCAGTACTTC	CATSDNRDTDQETQYF
many	NA	TRBJ2-7	TRBV19	TGTGCCAGTAGTACCGAGACGGACAGCTACGAGCAGTACTTC	CASSTETDSYEQYF
many	NA	TRBJ1-1	TRBV5-1	TGCGCCAGCAGCTTGGCCCTCTCGAACACTGAAGCTTTCTTT	CASSLALSNTEAFF
many	TRBD1	TRBJ1-2	TRBV5-5	TGTGCCAGCAGTTGGGACAGGCAATTCTATGGCTACACCTTC	CASSWDRQFYGYTF
NA	NA	TRBJ1-1	TRBV6-1	TGTGCCAGCAGTGATCGCAGGTTCGCTGAAGCTTTCTTT	CASSDRRFAEAFF
many	NA	TRBJ1-1	TRBV29-1	TGCAGCGTTGAAGATCCACGGGCCGACCGGTTATGGAACACTGAAGCTTTCTTT	CSVEDPRADRLWNTEAFF
once	TRBD1	TRBJ2-7	TRBV6-1	TGTGCCAGCAGTACCTCCGACAGGGATTTGACCTACGAGCAGTACTTC	CASSTSDRDLTYEQYF
NA	TRBD1	TRBJ1-2	TRBV6-2/TRBV6-3	TGTGCCAGCAGTTACGGACAGGGGGCCGCCTATGGCTACACCTTC	CASSYGQGAAYGYTF
NA	TRBD1	TRBJ1-1	TRBV20-1	TGCAGTGCTATTCGTGCAAGCCGGGACAGGCCTACCATCTTT	CSAIRASRDRPTIF
NA	TRBD2	TRBJ2-5	TRBV20-1	TGCAGTGCTGGGACTAGCGGGGTGAAAGAGTCCCAGTACTTC	CSAGTSGVKESQYF
NA	TRBD1	TRBJ2-7	TRBV29-1	TGCAGCGTCGGGACAGGGGGAGACTACGAGCAGTACTTC	CSVGTGGDYEQYF
many	NA	TRBJ1-5	TRBV20-1	TGCAGTGCTAGTTTTGGTAATCAGCCCCAGCATTTT	CSASFGNQPQHF
many	TRBD1	TRBJ2-5	TRBV29-1	TGCAGCGGATGGACAGGGGGTGCGTCCCCCCAGTACTTC	CSGWTGGASPQYF
many	NA	TRBJ1-1	TRBV19	TGTGCCAGTAGTATAGGGGCTGGCGGGGAAGCTTTCTTT	CASSIGAGGEAFF
many	NA	TRBJ1-5	TRBV6-2/TRBV6-3	TGTGCCAGCAGTTTTCCCCCCTTTCAGCCCCAGCATTTT	CASSFPPFQPQHF
once	TRBD1	TRBJ2-5	TRBV12-3/TRBV12-4	TGTGCCAGCAGTTACGGGACAGGGGGCATGGAGACCCAGTACTTC	CASSYGTGGMETQYF
NA	NA	TRBJ1-2	TRBV7-8	TGTGCCAGCAGCTTAGGAGCAAGGTTGGGCGGCAACTATGGCTACACCTTC	CASSLGARLGGNYGYTF
NA	TRBD1	TRBJ2-2	TRBV18	TGTGCCAGCTCGCCGGAGGACAGGGTGAACACCGGGGAGCTGTTTTTT	CASSPEDRVNTGELFF
many	TRBD2	TRBJ2-5	TRBV20-1	TGCAGTGCTAGAGGAGGGCTAGCGGGTTACCAAGAGACCCAGTACTTC	CSARGGLAGYQETQYF